This TCR beta chain was observed in a study of identical twins. TCRdb reanalysed the 5' RACE reads using MiXCR and keeps one entry per CDR3 protein. The table shows about 690,000 distinct CDR3 sequences, with around 20% occurring only once. This clonotype was found a few times. The CDR3 is 15 residues long. Germline V gives CDR1 DFQATT, CDR2 SNEGSKA (reference sequence). V was pared by 3 bases and J by 4 bases, with 18 bases between. These sequences were also reported in another study, on T cells expressing NK-cell markers. As that study records: The share of CD8+ T cells held by dominant NKG2C+ clonotypes was about 1.0-7.5% in over 5 donors.

The clonotype originates from a woman under 30 in good health. Sequenced: PBMCs. This rearrangement joins TRBV20-1 to TRBJ1-1, with D perhaps TRBD1 (6 bases). In nucleotides, the CDR3 is TGCAGTGCTAGTCCTGAAGTCAACAGGGCCACTGAAGCTTTCTTT. Protein: CSASPEVNRATEAFF.